This is a list of T cell receptor beta chains from one sample in a study of blood T cell repertoires in COVID-19. Assay used: immunoSEQ multiplex PCR; TCRdb lists only in-frame clones, some missing. The table records about 91,000 clones, roughly nine tenths of them present only once. Sequenced sample: peripheral blood. The receptor source for this set is a man aged 70-80 years with acute or convalescent COVID-19. Both conserved end residues are part of each CDR3. D genes are given only for firm matches. Some rows mark clone size as missing; the rest say once, few, many or name a class of expanded clone.

v_call	d_call	cdr3_length	clone_size	j_call	cdr3_aa	cdr3_nt
TRBV18	TRBD2	18	NA	TRBJ2-3	CASSPKSFSGSSTDTQYF	TGTGCCAGCTCGCCCAAATCCTTTAGCGGGTCTAGCACAGATACGCAGTATTTT
TRBV2	NA	13	few	TRBJ1-2	CASSAQQNYGYTF	TGTGCCAGCAGTGCTCAACAAAACTATGGCTACACCTTC
TRBV28	NA	12	once	TRBJ1-1	CASSPRWTEAFF	TGTGCCAGCTCCCCGAGGTGGACTGAAGCTTTCTTT
TRBV4-1	NA	15	NA	TRBJ1-1	CASSQEGRGNTEAFF	TGCGCCAGCAGCCAAGAGGGGAGGGGGAACACTGAAGCTTTCTTT
TRBV28	NA	15	NA	TRBJ2-7	CASSSTSGPTYEQYF	TGTGCCAGCAGTTCTACCAGCGGGCCTACCTACGAGCAGTACTTC
TRBV6-5	TRBD1	12	NA	TRBJ2-7	CASSKTGIEQYF	TGTGCCAGCAGCAAGACAGGGATCGAGCAGTACTTC
TRBV30	NA	13	once	TRBJ2-7	CAWSVPPVGEQYF	TGTGCCTGGAGTGTACCGCCAGTTGGCGAGCAGTACTTC
TRBV3-1/TRBV3-2	NA	13	NA	TRBJ1-1	CASSPWGERGAFF	TGTGCCAGCAGCCCCTGGGGGGAGAGAGGGGCTTTCTTT
TRBV4-1	NA	16	NA	TRBJ1-6	CASSQDSRGYNSPLHF	TGCGCCAGCAGCCAAGATTCCAGGGGATATAATTCACCCCTCCACTTT
TRBV6-2/TRBV6-3	TRBD2	16	once	TRBJ2-2	CASSATSGGSTGELFF	TGTGCCAGCAGTGCGACTAGCGGGGGGTCCACCGGGGAGCTGTTTTTT
TRBV27	NA	15	few	TRBJ1-1	CASSPQQGSNTEAFF	TGTGCCAGCAGTCCCCAACAGGGTTCGAACACTGAAGCTTTCTTT
TRBV11-1	NA	15	NA	TRBJ1-1	CASSPPGQLNTEAFF	TGTGCCAGCAGCCCTCCAGGACAGCTGAACACTGAAGCTTTCTTT
TRBV5-1	NA	18	NA	TRBJ2-6	CASSLVWQGGDGANVLTF	TGCGCCAGCAGCTTGGTTTGGCAGGGAGGAGATGGGGCCAACGTCCTGACTTTC
TRBV7-9	TRBD1	13	NA	TRBJ1-1	CASSADRDSEAFF	TGTGCCAGCAGCGCCGACCGGGACAGTGAAGCTTTCTTT
TRBV11-2	TRBD2	16	NA	TRBJ2-2	CASRLTSGVGTGELFF	TGTGCCAGCAGACTTACTAGCGGGGTGGGCACCGGGGAGCTGTTTTTT
TRBV7-9	NA	13	NA	TRBJ2-5	CASSFPGQETQYF	TGTGCCAGCAGCTTTCCAGGGCAAGAGACCCAGTACTTC
TRBV7-7	NA	13	NA	TRBJ2-1	CASSLGAEGEQFF	TGTGCCAGCAGCTTAGGGGCGGAGGGCGAGCAGTTCTTC
TRBV12-3/TRBV12-4	NA	11	NA	TRBJ2-1	CASSLAGARFF	TGTGCCAGCAGTTTAGCAGGGGCGAGGTTCTTC